The clone carrying this TCR beta chain was recorded once. This sample stems from a study of blood T cell repertoires in COVID-19. About the research overall: Samples representing acute and convalescent COVID-19 were sourced from the United States, Italy and Spain. The cDNA or gDNA used as material had been derived from T cells, B-cell-depleted T cells, or PBMCs.

V was clipped by 4 bases and J by 4 bases, with 19 bases between them. Germline-derived CDR1 and CDR2 are LGHDT and YNNKEL (reference sequence). The CDR3 consists of 16 residues. Per the authors' pipeline: It was from reference gene primer amplification that nucleated cell counts were estimated. Produced via immunoSEQ multiplex PCR; TCRdb's table is partial and in-frame only. The DNA was the basis for D and trimming; V, J and clone size are from that table. The data hold more than 200,000 clones, with roughly 82% observed a single time. Input material: peripheral blood. The chain has TRBV3-1 (or the pseudogene TRBV3-2) and TRBJ1-2, with TRBD1 as a possible D gene (6 bases). The sequence came from a woman of 80 years or more with active or convalescent COVID-19. In DNA, the CDR3 is TGTGCCAGCAGCCCCGGTGGGGGGGCGATATCCTATGGCTACACCTTC. It encodes CASSPGGGAISYGYTF.